A single sample is the source of the 30 T cell receptor beta chains below, sequenced in a study of shared clonotypes between healthy human individuals. Using immunoSEQ multiplex PCR, the repertoire was profiled, and TCRdb retains in-frame clones only, with some absent. Counted here are about 2.3 million clones, around 92% occurring once; the ten biggest clones make up 0.37%. What was sequenced was naive CD4+ T cells from PBMCs. The subset denotes: CD45RA+ positively selected. These receptors came from a man between 18 and 29 years old in good health. Some clones in this sample may be carry-over from other donors' samples.

V is TRBV7-6 and J is TRBJ2-2; 8 bases are shared with TRBD2. V lost 2 bases to trimming and J lost 5 bases; unmatched junction nucleotides: 7. Germline lookup yields CDR1 SGHVS and CDR2 FNYEAQ. CDR3 size: 16 residues. The CDR3 DNA sequence: TGTGCCAGCAGCTTAACCCGGGAGGGCCGGACCGGGGAGCTGTTTTTT. Encoded protein: CASSLTREGRTGELFF.

The table lists this clone with a count of one. This chain connects TRBV18 to TRBJ2-7, with D perhaps matching TRBD2 (5 bases). The germline V gene has CDR1 KGHSH and CDR2 LQKENI. V was pared by 1 base and J by 3 bases, with 13 bases between. The CDR3 length is 15 residues. The CDR3 DNA reads TGTGCCAGCTCACCACTGGAGAGGGTGCGCTACGAGCAGTACTTC. Its protein is CASSPLERVRYEQYF.

The rearrangement links TRBV6-4 to TRBJ2-7, with D maybe TRBD1 (6 bases). This CDR3 contains 16 residues. Looked up from germline, CDR1 is MRHNA and CDR2 is SNTAGT. The ends were cut back, 0 bases at V and 6 bases at J, with 18 bases in the middle. In nucleotides, the CDR3 is TGTGCCAGCAGTGACTCGACGAGCGGCAGGGGTAGCGAGCAGTACTTC. This encodes CASSDSTSGRGSEQYF.

This chain connects TRBV27 to TRBJ2-7; 12 nucleotides align to TRBD2. The germline gives CDR1 MNHEY, CDR2 SMNVEV (reference sequence). The CDR3 runs 15 residues. Trimming took 5 bases from V and 5 from J; bases not matched to a gene: 7. The CDR3 spells CASSPLLAGGHEQYF. CDR3 in DNA: TGTGCCAGCAGTCCCCTACTAGCGGGAGGACACGAGCAGTACTTC.

J is TRBJ1-5 and V is TRBV12-1; the table's D call, TRBD1, has no DNA check behind it. TRBV12-1 is marked as a pseudogene. This CDR3 has 15 amino acids. This chain's CDR3 is CASNLAFSGAQPQHF. CDR3 coding DNA: TGTGCCAGCAACTTGGCATTCTCAGGGGCTCAGCCCCAGCATTTT.

V usage is TRBV30 and J usage is TRBJ1-3; 10 bases fit TRBD1. Germline CDR1 GTSNPN, CDR2 SVGIG (reference sequence). The V segment lost 2 bases and the J segment 2 bases; nucleotides outside the gene matches: 12. The CDR3 totals 18 residues. The CDR3 bases are TGTGCCTGGAGTCGTCCCGGGACAGGGGCGATCACTGGAAACACCATATATTTT. This gives the protein CAWSRPGTGAITGNTIYF. Complete variable domain (other parts from reference TRBV30 and TRBJ1-3): SQTIHQWPATLVQPVGSPLSLECTVEGTSNPNLYWYRQAAGRGLQLLFYSVGIGQISSEVPQNLSASRPQDRQFILSSKKLLLSDSGFYLCAWSRPGTGAITGNTIYFGEGSWLTVV.

The chain recombines TRBV6-1 with TRBJ1-5; 7 nucleotides align to TRBD1. Germline lookup yields CDR1 MNHNS and CDR2 SASEGT. The length of the CDR3 is 14 residues. V was clipped by 1 base and J by 5 bases; unmatched bases: 2. The CDR3: CASSEGTGHQPQHF. The CDR3 nucleotides are TGTGCCAGCAGTGAAGGGACAGGCCATCAGCCCCAGCATTTT.

The rearrangement uses TRBV5-6 and TRBJ1-2, with 9 bases aligning to TRBD1. From germline, CDR1 is SGHDT and CDR2 YYEEEE. CDR3 length: 15 residues. After removal of 5 bases from V and 5 bases from J, the junction contained 10 bases not matched to a gene. The CDR3 DNA is TGTGCCAGCAGACCCTCTACAGGGGGCTTTTATGGCTACACCTTC. Protein: CASRPSTGGFYGYTF.

V usage is TRBV6-5 and J usage is TRBJ1-3; D gene ambiguous. Trimming removed 6 bases at V and 4 bases at J, with 10 bases between. Per germline, CDR1 MNHEY and CDR2 SVGAGI. The CDR3 extends over 13 amino acids. CDR3 sequence reads: CASSESGGNTIYF. The CDR3 coding sequence is TGTGCCAGCAGCGAGAGTGGGGGAAACACCATATATTTT.

The chain recombines TRBV5-6 with TRBJ1-2, with D perhaps matching TRBD1 (5 bases). Germline lookup yields CDR1 SGHDT and CDR2 YYEEEE. CDR3 length: 18 amino acids. Between the trimmed V and J ends, which lost 0 bases and 0 bases, there was a span of 18 bases. This CDR3 reads CASSLVEGPQVPNYGYTF. CDR3 sequence (DNA): TGTGCCAGCAGCTTGGTAGAGGGGCCCCAGGTCCCTAACTATGGCTACACCTTC.

V gene TRBV6-1 combines with J gene TRBJ2-3; 11 bases fit TRBD2. The CDR3 is made up of 16 amino acids. Trimming removed 3 bases from V and 5 bases from J; junction bases left unmatched: 7. Germline V gene data show CDR1 as MNHNS and CDR2 as SASEGT. The CDR3 DNA reads as TGTGCCAGCAGTGAGTCCCCACTAGCGGGAGTAGATACGCAGTATTTT. Protein: CASSESPLAGVDTQYF.

The chain has TRBV9 and TRBJ1-1; D gene ambiguous. The CDR3 spans 13 residues. V lost 5 bases to trimming and J lost 4 bases, with 12 bases between them. Germline CDR1 SGDLS, CDR2 YYNGEE. The CDR3 protein is CASRAFGSTEAFF. CDR3 in DNA: TGTGCCAGCAGAGCCTTCGGGAGCACTGAAGCTTTCTTT.

This chain links TRBV27 with TRBJ2-1; 11 nucleotides line up with TRBD2. Germline trimming cut 3 bases from V and 9 bases from J; bases unmatched to any gene: 7. Germline V gives CDR1 MNHEY, CDR2 SMNVEV (reference sequence). CDR3 length: 15 residues. The CDR3 loop reads CASSLILAGASEQFF. For the CDR3, the DNA is TGTGCCAGCAGTTTGATACTAGCGGGAGCGAGTGAGCAGTTCTTC.

This chain connects TRBV11-2 to TRBJ2-2; possible D gene TRBD1, 6 bases. Germline CDR1 is SGHAT and CDR2 is FQNNGV. CDR3 length: 16 amino acids. V dropped 5 bases and J dropped 0 bases, with 13 bases sitting between them. The CDR3 sequence is CASSRTGTANTGELFF. In DNA form, the CDR3 reads TGTGCCAGCAGCCGTACAGGGACCGCGAACACCGGGGAGCTGTTTTTT.

V is TRBV29-1 and J is TRBJ2-3; D uncertain. The CDR3 is made up of 14 amino acids. Germline V gives CDR1 SQVTM, CDR2 ANQGSEA. V dropped 4 bases and J dropped 0 bases, with 11 bases sitting between them. The CDR3 nucleotides read TGCAGCGTTGGGGGTCGAGTGAGCACAGATACGCAGTATTTT. The encoded protein is CSVGGRVSTDTQYF.

The chain has TRBV5-1 and TRBJ2-1, with D hard to call. V was clipped by 0 bases and J by 8 bases, with 9 bases between them. The CDR3 contains 13 residues. Per the germline V gene, CDR1 is SGHRS and CDR2 is YFSETQ. CDR3 loop: CASSLGVVDEQFF. The CDR3 region has the DNA TGCGCCAGCAGCTTGGGGGTAGTGGATGAGCAGTTCTTC.

This clone was seen only once. The chain employs TRBV19 and TRBJ2-5; D call uncertain. CDR1 and CDR2 (germline): LNHDA, SQIVND (reference sequence). The CDR3 has 13 residues. V lost 3 bases and J 4 bases, leaving 9 bases between the germline ends. In DNA, the CDR3 is TGTGCCAGTAGTATTTGGCCGAGAGAGACCCAGTACTTC. It specifies CASSIWPRETQYF.

This rearrangement joins TRBV5-4 to TRBJ1-2, with D perhaps TRBD1 (5 bases). The V end lost 0 bases, the J end lost 6 bases, and 9 bases lay between the germline ends. The CDR3 totals 13 residues. Germline CDR1 and CDR2: SGHNT and YYREEE (reference sequence). CDR3 amino acids: CASSLGGGDGYTF. For the CDR3, the DNA is TGTGCCAGCAGCTTGGGGGGCGGGGATGGCTACACCTTC. Based on the CDR3 plus reference TRBV5-4 and TRBJ1-2, the full variable domain is ETGVTQSPTHLIKTRGQQVTLRCSSQSGHNTVSWYQQALGQGPQFIFQYYREEENGRGNFPPRFSGLQFPNYSSELNVNALELDDSALYLCASSLGGGDGYTFGSGTRLTVV.

The chain has TRBV27 and TRBJ2-7, with TRBD2 identical over 8 bases. This CDR3 comprises 16 residues. Germline V lookup: CDR1 MNHEY, CDR2 SMNVEV (reference sequence). J gave up 4 bases and V 5 bases, and 13 bases lay outside the gene matches. The CDR3 DNA reads as TGTGCCAGCAGTAACCCACCGGGACTAGGCCTATACGAGCAGTACTTC. Amino acids: CASSNPPGLGLYEQYF.

The J gene is TRBJ2-5, the V gene TRBV28; 9 bases align to TRBD2. Losses at the gene ends were 3 bases for V and 4 bases for J; bases not matched to a gene: 9. Germline assignment: CDR1 MDHEN and CDR2 SYDVKM. This CDR3 region has 16 residues. The CDR3: CASSLREGLLGETQYF. In DNA, the CDR3 is TGTGCCAGCAGTTTGCGGGAGGGGCTTTTGGGAGAGACCCAGTACTTC.

This sequence joins TRBV2 and TRBJ2-1, with D uncertain. The CDR3 is 14 amino acids. Trimming shortened V by 7 bases and J by 4 bases, and 14 bases separated the two germline ends. The V gene's germline CDR1 is SNHLY and CDR2 FYNNEI. Written as DNA, the CDR3 is TGTGCCAGCACCGAGGCCATTTCTTACAATGAGCAGTTCTTC. As protein: CASTEAISYNEQFF.

This sequence joins TRBV4-3 and TRBJ2-1; TRBD2 matches 13 bases. This CDR3 contains 16 residues. Germline V gene sequence: CDR1 LGHNA, CDR2 YSLEER. V was pared by 5 bases and J by 4 bases, with 5 bases of the junction left unmatched. CDR3 in DNA: TGCGCCAGCAGCTCCCAGACTAGCGGGAGGTACAATGAGCAGTTCTTC. The encoded protein is CASSSQTSGRYNEQFF.

The rearrangement joins TRBV5-4 to TRBJ2-6, with D possibly being TRBD1 or TRBD2 (6 bases each). The germline V gene encodes CDR1 SGHNT and CDR2 YYREEE (reference sequence). Trimming took 4 bases from V and 2 from J, leaving 13 bases between them. The CDR3 length is 16 residues. CDR3 residues: CASSLGGGTGANVLTF. The CDR3 nucleotides read TGTGCCAGCAGCCTAGGGGGAGGTACTGGGGCCAACGTCCTGACTTTC. The entire variable domain, with the rest obtained from reference TRBV5-4 and TRBJ2-6, is as follows: ETGVTQSPTHLIKTRGQQVTLRCSSQSGHNTVSWYQQALGQGPQFIFQYYREEENGRGNFPPRFSGLQFPNYSSELNVNALELDDSALYLCASSLGGGTGANVLTFGAGSRLTVL.

The chain recombines TRBV28 with TRBJ2-5, with D maybe TRBD2 (7 bases). V lost 8 bases and J 4 bases, leaving 14 bases between the germline ends. CDR1 is MDHEN and CDR2 is SYDVKM in the germline V gene. CDR3 length equals 13 residues. The CDR3 spells CASEQGGGETQYF. CDR3 nucleotides: TGTGCCAGCGAACAGGGAGGGGGAGAGACCCAGTACTTC.

CDR3 region: CASSSGTGASRPQHF. DNA for the CDR3: TGTGCCAGCAGCTCCGGGACAGGGGCTTCGAGGCCCCAGCATTTT. The chain joins TRBV7-8 to TRBJ1-5; TRBD1 matches 10 bases. CDR1 SGHVS and CDR2 FQNEAQ come from the germline V gene. J gave up 9 bases and V 4 bases, and 9 bases lay outside the gene matches. This CDR3 is 15 amino acids long.

The rearrangement joins TRBV6-4 to TRBJ2-1, with 11 bases identical to TRBD1. Germline values: CDR1 MRHNA, CDR2 SNTAGT. The CDR3 extends over 17 amino acids. Unmatched junction bases numbered 14, after V lost 6 bases and J lost 7 bases. The CDR3 DNA reads as TGTGCCAGCAGCCGGGGCCTGGGGACAGGGGGACAAAATGAGCAGTTCTTC. As protein: CASSRGLGTGGQNEQFF.

The genes are TRBV28 and TRBJ2-3; no firm D call. V was clipped by 7 bases and J by 7 bases, with 18 bases between them. Germline-derived CDR1 and CDR2 are MDHEN and SYDVKM. This CDR3 has 14 amino acids. CDR3 sequence reads: CASTPSAPKNTQYF. In DNA, the CDR3 is TGTGCCAGCACCCCTAGTGCCCCGAAAAATACGCAGTATTTT.

This chain links TRBV10-1 with TRBJ2-4; D possibly corresponds to TRBD2 (5 bases). Looked up from germline, CDR1 is WNHNN and CDR2 is SYGVQD (reference sequence). Between the trimmed V and J ends, which lost 0 bases and 1 base, there was a span of 19 bases. This CDR3 spans 19 amino acids. The CDR3 spells CASSESSLEADMAKNIQYF. CDR3 DNA: TGCGCCAGCAGTGAGTCATCACTAGAGGCAGATATGGCCAAAAACATTCAGTACTTC.

This chain links TRBV27 with TRBJ1-1; 7 bases are a match to TRBD1. V gave up 4 bases and J gave up 7 bases; unmatched junction bases: 6. The germline V gene has CDR1 MNHEY and CDR2 SMNVEV (reference sequence). CDR3 size: 13 residues. The CDR3 is CASSSPGGVEAFF. The CDR3 DNA follows: TGTGCCAGCAGTTCCCCAGGGGGGGTTGAAGCTTTCTTT.

Of note for this clone: Other DNA variants within this sample encode the same CDR3. V usage is TRBV7-3 and J usage is TRBJ2-2; 13 bases are shared with TRBD2. The germline CDR1 and CDR2 sequences are SGHTA and FQGTGA. This CDR3 is 15 amino acids long. V gave up 5 bases and J gave up 5 bases; unmatched junction bases: 2. The CDR3 sequence: CASSQGLAGTGELFF. Written as DNA, the CDR3 is TGTGCCAGCAGCCAGGGACTAGCGGGAACCGGGGAGCTGTTTTTT.